Below are 10 T cell receptor beta chains sequenced from a single sample in a study of neurological immune-mediated disorders. TCRdb itself ran the 5' RACE reads through MiXCR, one entry per CDR3 protein. The sample holds about 46,000 distinct CDR3 sequences; roughly 2% are singletons and the top ten take 2% to 2.5%. The sample was PBMCs. The receptors derive from a woman between 35 and 50 years old with multiple sclerosis.

This chain connects TRBV20-1 to TRBJ2-1; TRBD2 matches at 11 bases. In germline, CDR1 is DFQATT, CDR2 SNEGSKA (reference sequence). CDR3 length: 16 amino acids. V gave up 3 bases and J gave up 4 bases; unmatched junction bases: 8. The CDR3 protein is CSASVPLAGDYNEQFF. The CDR3 DNA follows: TGCAGTGCTAGCGTCCCACTAGCGGGAGATTACAATGAGCAGTTCTTC.

Many counts were recorded for this clonotype. V is TRBV29-1 and J is TRBJ1-3; D is possibly TRBD1 (6 bases). CDR1 is SQVTM and CDR2 is ANQGSEA in the germline V gene. V gave up 7 bases and J gave up 4 bases, with 14 bases separating them. The CDR3 totals 13 residues. This CDR3 reads CSGSRGRGNTIYF. CDR3 nucleotides: TGCAGCGGCTCCAGGGGTAGAGGAAACACCATATATTTT.

This clonotype appeared many times. At one boundary the junction diverges from the germline segment, which might be a read error. CDR3 coding DNA: TGCAGTGCGAGAGCCAGCGGGGGGGCGAACACCGGGGAGCTGTTTTTT. Its protein product is CSARASGGANTGELFF. The genes are TRBV20-1 and TRBJ2-2, with TRBD2 identical over 10 bases. This CDR3 has 16 residues. Germline assignment: CDR1 DFQATT and CDR2 SNEGSKA (reference sequence).

This clonotype showed up many times. The J gene is TRBJ1-4, the V gene TRBV7-8; D call uncertain. Trimming shortened V by 1 base and J by 1 base, and 10 bases separated the two germline ends. The CDR3 is 16 amino acids. Germline CDR1 is SGHVS and CDR2 is FQNEAQ. The CDR3 spells CASSLVRWITNEKLFF. The CDR3 region has the DNA TGTGCCAGCAGCTTAGTGCGTTGGATAACTAATGAAAAACTGTTTTTT.

This clonotype was observed a few times. The V call is TRBV7-6, the J call TRBJ2-4, with 8 bases matching TRBD2. The germline CDR1 and CDR2 sequences are SGHVS and FNYEAQ. The CDR3 is 18 amino acids. Unmatched junction bases numbered 20, after V lost 5 bases and J lost 8 bases. DNA for the CDR3: TGTGCCAGCAGCCGCGGGTTCGGGGGGGATGAGAATGGGGACATTCAGTACTTC. It yields the protein CASSRGFGGDENGDIQYF.

This clonotype was seen ten or more times. J is TRBJ1-3 and V is TRBV18; D call uncertain. V lost 3 bases, J lost 2 bases, and 11 bases lay in between. CDR1 and CDR2 from the germline V gene are KGHSH and LQKENI. The CDR3 runs to 15 residues. The CDR3 DNA follows: TGTGCCAGCTCACCCAACGGGGTCCCTGGAAACACCATATATTTT. Translated, it gives CASSPNGVPGNTIYF.

The sample holds many counts of this clonotype. The V and J genes are TRBV5-1 and TRBJ2-7, with D perhaps TRBD1 (6 bases). Germline V CDR1 and CDR2: SGHRS, YFSETQ. The CDR3 sequence is 15 residues long. The V end lost 3 bases, the J end lost 0 bases, and 13 bases lay between the germline ends. CDR3 DNA: TGCGCCAGCAGCTGGGGGCGAGGAAGCTCCTACGAGCAGTACTTC. Protein product: CASSWGRGSSYEQYF.

There are many counts of this clonotype. This chain links TRBV6-2 or TRBV6-3 with TRBJ1-1; D perhaps matches TRBD1 (6 bases). The V end was cut by 6 bases, the J end by 14 bases, with 22 bases between. The germline V gene has CDR1 MNHEY and CDR2 SVGEGT. This CDR3 region has 13 residues. CDR3 coding DNA: TGTGCCAGCAGAGACGGGGGGGCGTTGCCCGGGTTCTTT. It is translated as CASRDGGALPGFF.

This clonotype came up many times. V usage is TRBV3-1 and J usage is TRBJ2-2; D ambiguous. The CDR3 contains 16 residues. Deletions cut 2 bases from V and 0 bases from J, with 10 bases between. Germline CDR1 LGHDT, CDR2 YNNKEL (reference sequence). The CDR3 coding sequence is TGTGCCAGCAGCCAACTAAGACGGCCGAACACCGGGGAGCTGTTTTTT. Its protein is CASSQLRRPNTGELFF.

This clonotype has a count of ten or more. The V call is TRBV4-2, the J call TRBJ1-1; D might be TRBD1 (6 bases). Germline V lookup: CDR1 LGHNA, CDR2 YNFKEQ. Trimming shortened V by 4 bases and J by 8 bases, and 26 bases separated the two germline ends. The CDR3 totals 17 residues. The CDR3 bases are TGTGCCAGCAGCCTGATCGACAGGCTACTAGGAGGCTCCGAAGCTTTCTTT. Translated: CASSLIDRLLGGSEAFF.